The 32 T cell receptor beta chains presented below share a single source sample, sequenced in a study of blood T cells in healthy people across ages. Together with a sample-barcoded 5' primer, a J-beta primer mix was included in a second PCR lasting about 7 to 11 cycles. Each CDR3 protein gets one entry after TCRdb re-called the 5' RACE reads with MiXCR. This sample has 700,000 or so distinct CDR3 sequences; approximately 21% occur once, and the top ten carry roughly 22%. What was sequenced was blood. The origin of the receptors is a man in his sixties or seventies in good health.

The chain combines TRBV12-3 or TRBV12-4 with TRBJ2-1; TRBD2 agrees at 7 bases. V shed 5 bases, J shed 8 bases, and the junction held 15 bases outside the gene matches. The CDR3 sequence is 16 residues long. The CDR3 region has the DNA TGTGCCAGCAGTCCCATCAGGATGGCGGGAGTCGATGAGCAGTTCTTC. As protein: CASSPIRMAGVDEQFF.

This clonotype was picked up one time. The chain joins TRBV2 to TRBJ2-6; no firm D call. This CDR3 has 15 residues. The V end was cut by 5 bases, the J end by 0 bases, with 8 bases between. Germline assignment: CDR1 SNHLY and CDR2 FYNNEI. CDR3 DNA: TGTGCCAGCAGTTACACCAACTCTGGGGCCAACGTCCTGACTTTC. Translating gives CASSYTNSGANVLTF. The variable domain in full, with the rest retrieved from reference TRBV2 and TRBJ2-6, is EPEVTQTPSHQVTQMGQEVILRCVPISNHLYFYWYRQILGQKVEFLVSFYNNEISEKSEIFDDQFSVERPDGSNFTLKIRSTKLEDSAMYFCASSYTNSGANVLTFGAGSRLTVL.

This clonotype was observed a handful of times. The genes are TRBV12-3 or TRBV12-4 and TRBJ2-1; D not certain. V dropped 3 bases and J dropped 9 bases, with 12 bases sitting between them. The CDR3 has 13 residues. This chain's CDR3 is CASSFGSMIEQFF. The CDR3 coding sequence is TGTGCCAGCAGTTTTGGCAGTATGATTGAGCAGTTCTTC.

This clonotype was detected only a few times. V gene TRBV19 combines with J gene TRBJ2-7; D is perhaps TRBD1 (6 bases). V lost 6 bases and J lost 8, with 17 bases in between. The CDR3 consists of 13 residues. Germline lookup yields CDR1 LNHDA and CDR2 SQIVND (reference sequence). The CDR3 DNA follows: TGTGCCAGTAGCACCAGAACTACAGGGAAGCAGTACTTC. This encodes CASSTRTTGKQYF.

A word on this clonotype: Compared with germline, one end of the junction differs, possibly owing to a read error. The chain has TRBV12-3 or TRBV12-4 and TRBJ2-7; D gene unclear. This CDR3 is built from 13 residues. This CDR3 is CAGSLQTLYEQYF. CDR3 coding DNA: TGTGCCGGCAGTTTACAGACCCTTTACGAGCAGTACTTC.

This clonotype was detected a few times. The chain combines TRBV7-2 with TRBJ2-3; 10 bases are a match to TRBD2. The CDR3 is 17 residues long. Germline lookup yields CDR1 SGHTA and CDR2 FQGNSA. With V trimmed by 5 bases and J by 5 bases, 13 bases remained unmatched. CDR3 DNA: TGTGCCAGCAGCCCCCTCCTTCAGCGGGGGGGCAAAGATACGCAGTATTTT. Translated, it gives CASSPLLQRGGKDTQYF.

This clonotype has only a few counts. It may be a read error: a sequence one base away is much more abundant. Written as DNA, the CDR3 is TGTGCCTGCAGTTACTCCCCTCTGGCGGGGATCTACAATGAGCAGTTCTTC. Translation gives CACSYSPLAGIYNEQFF. The J gene is TRBJ2-5, the V gene TRBV6-2 or TRBV6-3; D is perhaps TRBD2 (6 bases). The last part of the DNA fits TRBJ2-1 better; the J call may be wrong. Germline V gives CDR1 MNHEY, CDR2 SVGEGT. This CDR3 spans 17 amino acids.

The CDR3 nucleotides are TGTGCCAGTAGTATTCTAGACGGAACCTTAGCCAAAAACATTCAGTACTTC. This codes for CASSILDGTLAKNIQYF. The chain recombines TRBV19 with TRBJ2-4; unclear D gene. Trimming took 3 bases from V and 0 from J, leaving 15 bases between them. Germline V gene sequence: CDR1 LNHDA, CDR2 SQIVND (reference sequence). The CDR3 spans 17 residues.

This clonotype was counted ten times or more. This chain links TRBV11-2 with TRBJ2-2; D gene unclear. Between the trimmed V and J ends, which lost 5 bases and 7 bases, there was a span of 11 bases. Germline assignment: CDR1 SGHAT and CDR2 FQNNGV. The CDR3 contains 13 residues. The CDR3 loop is CASSQNGVGELFF. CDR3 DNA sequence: TGTGCCAGCAGCCAAAACGGTGTCGGGGAGCTGTTTTTT.

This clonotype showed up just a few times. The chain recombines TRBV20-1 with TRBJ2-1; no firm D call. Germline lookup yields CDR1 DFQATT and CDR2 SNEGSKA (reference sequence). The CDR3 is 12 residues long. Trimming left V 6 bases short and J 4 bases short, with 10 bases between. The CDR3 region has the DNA TGCAGTGCGCCGGCAGGTTACAATGAGCAGTTCTTC. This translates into CSAPAGYNEQFF.

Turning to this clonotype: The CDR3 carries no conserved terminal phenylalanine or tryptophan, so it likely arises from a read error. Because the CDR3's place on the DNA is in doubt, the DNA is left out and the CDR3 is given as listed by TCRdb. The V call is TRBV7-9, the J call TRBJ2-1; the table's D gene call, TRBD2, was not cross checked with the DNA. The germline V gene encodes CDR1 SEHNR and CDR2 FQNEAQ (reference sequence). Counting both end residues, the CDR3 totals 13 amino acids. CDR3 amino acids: CASSLEGLLSAYV.

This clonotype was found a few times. Here the CDR3 DNA reads TGCAGCGTTATACAAGAGACCCAGTACTTC. Translating gives CSVIQETQYF. The chain joins TRBV29-1 to TRBJ2-5; D uncertain. The ends were cut back, 5 bases at V and 2 bases at J, with 3 bases in the middle. The CDR3 runs to 10 residues. Germline V CDR1 and CDR2: SQVTM, ANQGSEA. Filled out from reference TRBV29-1 and TRBJ2-5, the complete variable domain reads SAVISQKPSRDICQRGTSLTIQCQVDSQVTMMFWYRQQPGQSLTLIATANQGSEATYESGFVIDKFPISRPNLTFSTLTVSNMSPEDSSIYLCSVIQETQYFGPGTRLLVL.

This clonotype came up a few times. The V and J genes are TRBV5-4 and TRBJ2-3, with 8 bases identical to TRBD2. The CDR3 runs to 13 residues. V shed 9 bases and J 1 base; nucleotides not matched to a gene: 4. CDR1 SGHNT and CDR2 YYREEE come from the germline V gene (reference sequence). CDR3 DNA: TGTGCCATGGGGCGGGGGGGCACAGATACGCAGTATTTT. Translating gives CAMGRGGTDTQYF.

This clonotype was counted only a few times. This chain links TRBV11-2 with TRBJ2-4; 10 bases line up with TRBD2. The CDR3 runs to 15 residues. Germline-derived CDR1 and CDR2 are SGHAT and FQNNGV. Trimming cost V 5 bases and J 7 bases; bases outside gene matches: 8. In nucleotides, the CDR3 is TGTGCCAGCAGCCCAGAGGCAGCGGGGGGGAACATTCAGTACTTC. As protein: CASSPEAAGGNIQYF.

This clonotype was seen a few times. The CDR3 nucleotides are TGTGCCAGCAGTGATGGGACAGTATCTTACAATGAGCAGTTCTTC. This sequence encodes CASSDGTVSYNEQFF. V is TRBV6-1 and J is TRBJ2-1; 7 bases fit TRBD1. Germline CDR1 reads MNHNS; CDR2 reads SASEGT. There are 15 residues in the CDR3. With V trimmed by 3 bases and J by 4 bases, 6 bases remained unmatched.

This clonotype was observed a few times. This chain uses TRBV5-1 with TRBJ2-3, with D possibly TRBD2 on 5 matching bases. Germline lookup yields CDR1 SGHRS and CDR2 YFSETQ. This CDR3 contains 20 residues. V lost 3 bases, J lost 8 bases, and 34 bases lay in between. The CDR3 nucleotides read TGCGCCAGCAGCTCTGCGTCTGAAGTTAGTGCGGTCCTCCTAGCCTCTACGCAGTATTTT. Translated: CASSSASEVSAVLLASTQYF.

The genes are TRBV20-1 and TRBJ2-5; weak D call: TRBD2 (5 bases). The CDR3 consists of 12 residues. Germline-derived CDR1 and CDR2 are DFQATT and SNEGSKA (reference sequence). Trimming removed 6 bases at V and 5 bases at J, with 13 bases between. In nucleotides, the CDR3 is TGCAGTGCCTCTTTACTAGGGGAGACCCAGTACTTC. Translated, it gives CSASLLGETQYF.

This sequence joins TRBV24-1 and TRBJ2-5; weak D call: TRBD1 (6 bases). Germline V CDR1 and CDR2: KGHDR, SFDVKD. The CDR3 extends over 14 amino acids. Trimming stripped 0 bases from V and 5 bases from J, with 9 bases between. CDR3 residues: CATSDLQGLETQYF. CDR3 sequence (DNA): TGTGCCACCAGTGATTTGCAGGGGCTGGAGACCCAGTACTTC.

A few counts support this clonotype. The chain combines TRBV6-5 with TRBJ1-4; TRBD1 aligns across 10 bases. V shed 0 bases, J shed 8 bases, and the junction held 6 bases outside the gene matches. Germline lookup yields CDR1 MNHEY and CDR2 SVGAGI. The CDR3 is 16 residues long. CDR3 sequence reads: CASSYSMTGGGEKLFF. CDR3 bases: TGTGCCAGCAGTTACTCGATGACAGGGGGCGGCGAAAAACTGTTTTTT.

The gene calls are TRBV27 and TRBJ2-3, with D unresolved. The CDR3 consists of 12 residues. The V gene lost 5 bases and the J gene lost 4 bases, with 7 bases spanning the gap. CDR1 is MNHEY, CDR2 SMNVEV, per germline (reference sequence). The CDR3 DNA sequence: TGTGCCAGCAGTCATTACTCAGATACGCAGTATTTT. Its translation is CASSHYSDTQYF.

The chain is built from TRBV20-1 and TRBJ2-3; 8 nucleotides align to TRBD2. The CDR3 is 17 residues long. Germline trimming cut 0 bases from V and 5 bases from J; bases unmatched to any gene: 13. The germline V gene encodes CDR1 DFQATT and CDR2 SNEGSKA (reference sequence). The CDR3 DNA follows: TGCAGTGCTAGAGATCGTCTGCGAGCGGGAGCGGTAGATACGCAGTATTTT. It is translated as CSARDRLRAGAVDTQYF.

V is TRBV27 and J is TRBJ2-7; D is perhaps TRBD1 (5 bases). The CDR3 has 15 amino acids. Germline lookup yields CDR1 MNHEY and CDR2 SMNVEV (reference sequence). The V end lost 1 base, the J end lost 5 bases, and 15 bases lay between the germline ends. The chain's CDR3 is CASSLWGQGGNEQYF. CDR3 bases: TGTGCCAGCAGTTTATGGGGCCAGGGTGGTAACGAGCAGTACTTC.

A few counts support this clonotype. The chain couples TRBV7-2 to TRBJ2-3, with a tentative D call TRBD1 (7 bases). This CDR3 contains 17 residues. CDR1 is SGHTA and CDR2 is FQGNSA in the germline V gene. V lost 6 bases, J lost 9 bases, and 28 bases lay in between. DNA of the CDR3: TGTGCCAGCAGATTCGGACAGGCGAGAACTCTAGCGAGAACGCAGTATTTT. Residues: CASRFGQARTLARTQYF.

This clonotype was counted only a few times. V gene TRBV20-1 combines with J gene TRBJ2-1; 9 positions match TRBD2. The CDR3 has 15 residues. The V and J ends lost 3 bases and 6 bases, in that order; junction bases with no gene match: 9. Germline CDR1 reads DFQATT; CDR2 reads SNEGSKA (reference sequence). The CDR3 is CSASPPQLAGNEQFF. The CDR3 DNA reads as TGCAGTGCTAGTCCCCCTCAACTAGCGGGCAATGAGCAGTTCTTC.

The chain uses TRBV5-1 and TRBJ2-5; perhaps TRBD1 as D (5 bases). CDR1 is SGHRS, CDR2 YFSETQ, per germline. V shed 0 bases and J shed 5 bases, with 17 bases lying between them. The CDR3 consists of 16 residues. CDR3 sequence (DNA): TGCGCCAGCAGCTTGGAAGGGGTCCAACCCGCTGAGACCCAGTACTTC. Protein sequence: CASSLEGVQPAETQYF.

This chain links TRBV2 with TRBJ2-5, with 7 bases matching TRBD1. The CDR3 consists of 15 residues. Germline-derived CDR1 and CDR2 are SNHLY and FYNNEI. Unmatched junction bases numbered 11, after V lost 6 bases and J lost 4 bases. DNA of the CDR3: TGTGCCAGCAGAGACAGGGTTCACTTCCCAGAGACCCAGTACTTC. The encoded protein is CASRDRVHFPETQYF.

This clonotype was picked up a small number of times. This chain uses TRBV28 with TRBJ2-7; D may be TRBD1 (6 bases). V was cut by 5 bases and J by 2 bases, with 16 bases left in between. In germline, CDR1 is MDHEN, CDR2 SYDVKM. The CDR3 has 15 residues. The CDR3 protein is CASSVGTRPPYEQYF. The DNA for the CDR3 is TGTGCCAGCAGTGTGGGGACAAGGCCCCCCTACGAGCAGTACTTC.

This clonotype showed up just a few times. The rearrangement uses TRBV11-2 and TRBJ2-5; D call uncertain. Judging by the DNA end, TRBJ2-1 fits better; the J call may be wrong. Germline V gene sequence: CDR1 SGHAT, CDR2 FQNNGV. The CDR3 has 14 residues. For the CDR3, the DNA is TGTGCCAGCAGCTCGTCCTCCTTATACAATGAGCAGTTCTTC. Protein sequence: CASSSSSLYNEQFF.

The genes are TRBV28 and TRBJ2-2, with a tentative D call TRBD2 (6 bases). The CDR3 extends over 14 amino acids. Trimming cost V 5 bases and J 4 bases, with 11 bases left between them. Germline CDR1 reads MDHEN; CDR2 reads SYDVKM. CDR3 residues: CASSPGLSTGELFF. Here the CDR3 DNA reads TGTGCCAGCAGTCCGGGACTTTCCACCGGGGAGCTGTTTTTT.

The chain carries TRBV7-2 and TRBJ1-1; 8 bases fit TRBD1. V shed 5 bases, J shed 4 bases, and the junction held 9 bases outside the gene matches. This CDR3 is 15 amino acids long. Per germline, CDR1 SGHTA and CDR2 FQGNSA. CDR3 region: CASSPSGQGVTEAFF. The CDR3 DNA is TGTGCCAGCAGCCCCAGCGGACAGGGAGTCACTGAAGCTTTCTTT.

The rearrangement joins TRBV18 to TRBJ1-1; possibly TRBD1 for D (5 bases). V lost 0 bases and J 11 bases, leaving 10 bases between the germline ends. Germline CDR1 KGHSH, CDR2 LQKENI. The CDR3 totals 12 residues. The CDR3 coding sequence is TGTGCCAGCTCACCACCGGCAGGGCGGGCTTTCTTT. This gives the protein CASSPPAGRAFF.

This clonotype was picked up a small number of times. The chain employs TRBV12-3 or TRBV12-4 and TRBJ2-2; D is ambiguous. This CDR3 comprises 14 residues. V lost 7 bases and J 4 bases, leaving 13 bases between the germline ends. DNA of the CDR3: TGTGCCAGCATATCGGAACGCATCACCGGGGAGCTGTTTTTT. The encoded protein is CASISERITGELFF.